These 14 T cell receptor beta chains originate from one sample sequenced in a study of CD8 T cells in ankylosing spondylitis. TCRdb re-called the 5' RACE reads through MiXCR, storing one row per CDR3 protein. This sample carries around 250,000 distinct CDR3 sequences, 15% to 20% of them seen once, and the ten largest clones take less than 35%. Sequenced input: blood, either unsorted or a sorted T cell fraction (not recorded which). These receptors originate from a male donor with ankylosing spondylitis or in good health (not recorded which).

The chain has TRBV7-9 and TRBJ1-1; D may be TRBD1 (6 bases). CDR1 is SEHNR and CDR2 is FQNEAQ in the germline V gene (reference sequence). Trimming stripped 1 base from V and 1 base from J, with 10 bases between. This CDR3 region has 15 residues. The CDR3 DNA sequence: TGTGCCAGCAGCTTAGGGGGACACAAGAACACTGAAGCTTTCTTT. It specifies CASSLGGHKNTEAFF.

This clonotype turned up a few times. The chain carries TRBV5-1 and TRBJ1-1, with D tentatively TRBD1 (6 bases). The CDR3 extends over 15 amino acids. Germline V CDR1 and CDR2: SGHRS, YFSETQ. V dropped 4 bases and J dropped 6 bases, with 19 bases sitting between them. CDR3 nucleotides: TGCGCCAGCAGCGCCCGGGACACCAGGTTCGCTGAAGCTTTCTTT. This sequence encodes CASSARDTRFAEAFF. The whole variable domain, filled in from reference TRBV5-1 and TRBJ1-1, reads KAGVTQTPRYLIKTRGQQVTLSCSPISGHRSVSWYQQTPGQGLQFLFEYFSETQRNKGNFPGRFSGRQFSNSRSEMNVSTLELGDSALYLCASSARDTRFAEAFFGQGTRLTVV.

The chain has TRBV9 and TRBJ1-2; 7 nucleotides match TRBD1. CDR1 and CDR2 (germline): SGDLS, YYNGEE. V dropped 4 bases and J dropped 3; count of bases not matched to a gene: 9. The CDR3 contains 15 residues. CDR3 sequence: CASSPRQGDYYGYTF. CDR3 DNA: TGTGCCAGCAGCCCGCGACAGGGTGATTACTATGGCTACACCTTC. The variable domain in full, with the rest retrieved from reference TRBV9 and TRBJ1-2, is DSGVTQTPKHLITATGQRVTLRCSPRSGDLSVYWYQQSLDQGLQFLIQYYNGEERAKGNILERFSAQQFPDLHSELNLSSLELGDSALYFCASSPRQGDYYGYTFGSGTRLTVV.

This clonotype was observed a handful of times. The chain links TRBV20-1 to TRBJ2-5; D might be TRBD2 (6 bases). This CDR3 contains 14 residues. Germline CDR1 DFQATT, CDR2 SNEGSKA (reference sequence). V was shortened by 2 bases and J by 5 bases, with 15 bases between the two germline ends. The DNA of the CDR3 is TGCAGTGCTAGAATGGCAGGTGGGAGGGAGACCCAGTACTTC. Its translation is CSARMAGGRETQYF.

This clonotype was detected only a few times. V gene TRBV5-6 combines with J gene TRBJ2-2, with unresolved D. The CDR3 totals 16 residues. Germline CDR1 and CDR2: SGHDT and YYEEEE. The V and J ends lost 2 bases and 4 bases respectively, with 15 bases between them. In DNA form, the CDR3 reads TGTGCCAGCAGCTTCGGCGGAGCCAGCCTCACCGGGGAGCTGTTTTTT. It yields the protein CASSFGGASLTGELFF.

The sample holds many counts of this clonotype. The rearrangement uses TRBV29-1 and TRBJ2-3, with 11 bases lining up with TRBD1. V lost 6 bases, J lost 4 bases, and 9 bases stayed unmatched. The CDR3 covers 15 residues. Per the germline V gene, CDR1 is SQVTM and CDR2 is ANQGSEA. The CDR3 spells CSVAGQGALSDTQYF. In DNA, the CDR3 is TGCAGCGTGGCAGGACAGGGGGCGTTGTCAGATACGCAGTATTTT.

The J gene is TRBJ2-1, the V gene TRBV11-2; a weak D match, TRBD2 (6 bases). Trimming removed 2 bases from V and 4 bases from J, with 21 bases in between. Germline CDR1 reads SGHAT; CDR2 reads FQNNGV. The CDR3 is made up of 18 amino acids. The CDR3 here is CASSLRTQTRVMYNEQFF. CDR3 sequence (DNA): TGTGCCAGCAGCTTACGGACCCAGACTAGAGTGATGTACAATGAGCAGTTCTTC.

The chain links TRBV4-2 to TRBJ2-7; 7 nucleotides match TRBD2. The length of the CDR3 is 14 residues. Trimming at V came to 1 base and at J to 3 bases, leaving 3 bases not matched to a gene. From germline, CDR1 is LGHNA and CDR2 YNFKEQ. This CDR3 is CASSQGERDYEQYF. The CDR3 DNA reads as TGTGCCAGCAGCCAAGGGGAGCGGGACTACGAGCAGTACTTC.

This clonotype showed up many times. The V and J genes are TRBV5-1 and TRBJ2-7, with 7 nucleotides matching TRBD1. The germline CDR1 and CDR2 sequences are SGHRS and YFSETQ. The V gene end was trimmed by 0 bases and the J gene end by 3 bases; junction bases not matched to a gene: 6. The CDR3 has 15 residues. CDR3 DNA: TGCGCCAGCAGCTTGGTAAGGGACAGAAGCTACGAGCAGTACTTC. Translated, it gives CASSLVRDRSYEQYF.

V is TRBV6-5 and J is TRBJ2-2; D unclear. Trimming took 11 bases from V and 3 from J, leaving 7 bases between them. CDR3 length: 11 amino acids. In germline, CDR1 is MNHEY, CDR2 SVGAGI. The CDR3: CALSDTGELFF. The CDR3 DNA sequence: TGTGCCCTTAGTGACACCGGGGAGCTGTTTTTT.

Notes on this clonotype: A much larger clone is a single base away; this may be a read error. J is TRBJ2-4 and V is TRBV7-9, with a tentative D call TRBD1 (6 bases). This CDR3 has 15 amino acids. Germline CDR1 is SEHNR and CDR2 is FQNEAQ (reference sequence). Trimming removed 5 bases at V and 8 bases at J, with 19 bases between. The CDR3 region has the DNA TGTGCCAGCAGCCCGCAGACAGGCATGTTGTACATTCAGTACTTC. Translated: CASSPQTGMLYIQYF.

This clonotype was observed at least ten times. The chain employs TRBV4-1 and TRBJ2-1; D is possibly TRBD2 (6 bases). Germline-derived CDR1 and CDR2 are MGHRA and YSYEKL. The CDR3 runs to 15 residues. With 5 bases removed from V and 0 bases from J, the gap between germline ends came to 11 bases. The CDR3 loop is CASSEDGSSYNEQFF. CDR3 coding DNA: TGCGCCAGCAGCGAGGACGGGAGCTCCTACAATGAGCAGTTCTTC.

Points on this clonotype: One junction end disagrees with the germline gene, perhaps due to a read error. The chain is built from TRBV20-1 and TRBJ2-7; no firm D call. This CDR3 has 13 amino acids. Germline CDR1 reads DFQATT; CDR2 reads SNEGSKA (reference sequence). CDR3: CSARALGSYEQSF. The CDR3 DNA reads TGCAGTGCTAGGGCCCTCGGGTCCTACGAGCAGTCCTTC.

The chain recombines TRBV12-3 or TRBV12-4 with TRBJ2-5; D unclear. Trimming took 5 bases from V and 3 from J, leaving 13 bases between them. This CDR3 spans 14 amino acids. The CDR3 region is CASSLRNHKETQYF. The CDR3 DNA sequence: TGTGCCAGCAGTCTAAGAAACCATAAAGAGACCCAGTACTTC.